The T cell receptor beta chain under discussion was sequenced for a study of regulatory T cells in long-lasting Graves disease. Combining iRepertoire HTBI primers with Arm-PCR of CDR3 regions, the authors built TCR beta libraries. MiXCR, run by TCRdb on the multiplex PCR reads, gives a single entry per CDR3 protein. The sample contains approximately 230,000 distinct CDR3 sequences, 18% of which appear only once. This clonotype appeared many times. Time point in this sample: newly diagnosed GD, antithyroid drugs for less than 3 months. Generation of the TCR library employed RNA extracted from PBMCs. V was shortened by 2 bases and J by 6 bases, with 21 bases between the two germline ends. There are 17 residues in the CDR3. From germline, CDR1 is SGHTA and CDR2 FQGNSA.

This receptor was identified in a female donor with Graves disease. Sequencing used peripheral blood mononuclear cells (PBMCs), obtained at new diagnosis, from a patient treated with antithyroid drugs. This chain joins TRBV7-2 and TRBJ2-3, with D unclear. The CDR3 protein is CASSLPLGSPRPDTQYF. CDR3 nucleotide sequence: TGTGCCAGCAGCTTACCTTTGGGAAGCCCTAGACCCGATACGCAGTATTTT.